These 10 T cell receptor beta chains share one sample of origin, sequenced in a study of shared clonotypes between healthy human individuals. Naive CD8 populations comprised CD45RO-negative cells positively selected for CCR7, excluding terminally differentiated effector memory CD45RA+ cells. Assay used: immunoSEQ multiplex PCR; TCRdb lists only in-frame clones, some missing. Found here are 550,000 to 600,000 clones, roughly 98% of them singletons; the top ten hold 0.3%. The sample consisted of naive CD8+ T cells sorted from blood. All receptors come from a man aged 25 to 40 in good health.

The chain links TRBV4-2 to TRBJ2-4; D not certain. The CDR3 is 16 amino acids. V was cut by 4 bases and J by 1 base, with 14 bases left in between. CDR1 and CDR2 from the germline V gene are LGHNA and YNFKEQ. CDR3 coding DNA: TGTGCCAGCAGCCCCCTGACTGAAACGGCCAAAAACATTCAGTACTTC. Residues: CASSPLTETAKNIQYF.

This chain uses TRBV7-9 with TRBJ2-5; D possibly corresponds to TRBD1 (6 bases). V was clipped by 4 bases and J by 2 bases, with 11 bases between them. CDR1 and CDR2 (germline): SEHNR, FQNEAQ (reference sequence). The CDR3 sequence is 14 residues long. This CDR3 reads CASSSRDTQETQYF. Here the CDR3 DNA reads TGTGCCAGCAGCTCCCGGGACACTCAAGAGACCCAGTACTTC.

On this clone itself: Sequence at one end of the junction differs from germline and may be a read error. The chain combines TRBV7-9 with TRBJ2-1; no clear D gene. CDR1 is SEHNR, CDR2 FQNEAQ, per germline (reference sequence). The CDR3 spans 11 residues. The CDR3 sequence: CASTGLGLRIF. CDR3 nucleotide sequence: TGTGCCAGCACCGGCTTGGGGTTGAGGATCTTC. Based on the CDR3 plus reference TRBV7-9 and TRBJ2-1, the full variable domain is DTGVSQNPRHKITKRGQNVTFRCDPISEHNRLYWYRQTLGQGPEFLTYFQNEAQLEKSRLLSDRFSAERPKGSFSTLEIQRTEQGDSAMYLCASTGLGLRIFGPGTRLTVL.

The CDR3 bases are TGCGCCAGCAGCTTAAAGGCCCCCCTTAATGAGCAGTTCTTC. It translates to CASSLKAPLNEQFF. The rearrangement uses TRBV5-1 and TRBJ2-1; no firm D call. This CDR3 has 14 amino acids. Germline V lookup: CDR1 SGHRS, CDR2 YFSETQ. V lost 2 bases to trimming and J lost 7 bases, with 13 bases between them.

The chain couples TRBV27 to TRBJ1-5; no clear D gene. The CDR3 is made up of 17 amino acids. V lost 8 bases to trimming and J lost 1 base, with 21 bases between them. The germline CDR1 and CDR2 sequences are MNHEY and SMNVEV (reference sequence). The DNA for the CDR3 is TGTGCCAGCTCCCCCGGACGCTGGTTGGCAAGCAATCAGCCCCAGCATTTT. Translating gives CASSPGRWLASNQPQHF.

V usage is TRBV27 and J usage is TRBJ2-5; D is unresolved. Trimming removed 5 bases at V and 6 bases at J, with 13 bases between. Germline assignment: CDR1 MNHEY and CDR2 SMNVEV (reference sequence). The CDR3 extends over 13 amino acids. CDR3 in DNA: TGTGCCAGCAGTCTCGAAATGAGAAAGACCCAGTACTTC. Its translation: CASSLEMRKTQYF.

Notes on this clone: Different DNA sequences within this sample yield the same CDR3. The chain joins TRBV10-3 to TRBJ2-7, with D unclear. The CDR3 is 12 amino acids. Trimming pared 8 bases from V and 0 bases from J, leaving 8 bases between. Per the germline V gene, CDR1 is ENHRY and CDR2 is SYGVKD. The CDR3 DNA reads as TGTGCCATCTCGGGCAGCTCCTACGAGCAGTACTTC. It yields the protein CAISGSSYEQYF.

The rearrangement uses TRBV2 and TRBJ2-5, with D perhaps matching TRBD1 (6 bases). Germline CDR1 SNHLY, CDR2 FYNNEI. Trimming stripped 9 bases from V and 5 bases from J, with 19 bases between. This CDR3 is 14 amino acids long. CDR3 DNA sequence: TGTGCCAGAGTACAGGGCAGAAAATGGGAGACCCAGTACTTC. As protein: CARVQGRKWETQYF.

Only one count was recorded for this clone. The chain is built from TRBV4-1 and TRBJ2-7; D is unclear. CDR1 is MGHRA and CDR2 is YSYEKL in the germline V gene. The CDR3 contains 14 residues. The V end lost 2 bases, the J end lost 0 bases, and 8 bases lay between the germline ends. DNA of the CDR3: TGCGCCAGCAGCCAAAACTCGGGCTCCTACGAGCAGTACTTC. It specifies CASSQNSGSYEQYF.

As regards this clone: Compared with germline, one end of the junction differs, possibly owing to a read error. Different DNA sequences within this sample yield the same CDR3. The V call is TRBV27, the J call TRBJ2-1; D is possibly TRBD1 or TRBD2 (5 bases each). This CDR3 is built from 12 residues. Germline V gene data show CDR1 as MNHEY and CDR2 as SMNVEV (reference sequence). CDR3 amino acids: CASSLVGDEQFF. CDR3 bases: TGTGCCAGCAGTTTAGTGGGGGATGAGCAATTCTTC.